The source of this TCR beta chain is a study of cytomegalovirus exposure and HLA in healthy donors. The CDR3 spans 14 residues. Between the trimmed V and J ends, which lost 6 bases and 0 bases, there was a span of 11 bases. The germline V gene has CDR1 SEHNR and CDR2 FQNEAQ (reference sequence). PCR amplification relied on 60 Vbeta primers (plus 13 Jbeta primers). Repertoires were generated with immunoSEQ multiplex PCR, while TCRdb's copy carries only in-frame clones and drops some. The table includes 80,000 to 100,000 clones, around 73% detected once. This clone was recorded once. Other DNA sequences in this specimen translate into the identical CDR3.

This chain links TRBV7-9 with TRBJ1-1, with D perhaps TRBD1 (5 bases). This TCR came from a female donor in good health and CMV-seronegative. The sequenced material came from PBMCs. In DNA, the CDR3 is TGTGCCAGCAGTCCTGAGACAGTGAACACTGAAGCTTTCTTT. It encodes CASSPETVNTEAFF.